The 13 T cell receptor beta chains below all came from one sample that was sequenced in a study of blood T cell repertoires in COVID-19. Generated by immunoSEQ multiplex PCR, the TCRdb table keeps only in-frame clones and is missing some. The sample contains 150,000 to 200,000 clones, 70% to 90% of which appear only once. What was sequenced was peripheral blood. The receptors derive from a human donor with active or convalescent COVID-19. The donor label of this sample is uncertain.

The chain carries TRBV9 and TRBJ2-3; TRBD1 might be the D (5 bases). With 0 bases removed from V and 2 bases from J, the gap between germline ends came to 10 bases. The CDR3 sequence is 15 residues long. The germline V gene encodes CDR1 SGDLS and CDR2 YYNGEE. CDR3: CASSVGGHYTDTQYF. DNA for the CDR3: TGTGCCAGCAGCGTAGGAGGACACTACACAGATACGCAGTATTTT.

The chain is built from TRBV5-1 and TRBJ1-5; no clear D gene. V gave up 0 bases and J gave up 6 bases, with 10 bases separating them. Germline CDR1 and CDR2: SGHRS and YFSETQ. The CDR3 spans 14 residues. In DNA, the CDR3 is TGCGCCAGCAGCTTGGAGGGAGGGAGTCAGCCCCAGCATTTT. Translating gives CASSLEGGSQPQHF.

This clone was observed a few times. In DNA, the CDR3 is TGTGCCAGCGGTAGCGGGATCTCCTACGAGCAGTACTTC. It yields the protein CASGSGISYEQYF. This chain links TRBV7-9 with TRBJ2-7, with TRBD2 matching 8 bases. The trim removed 8 bases at V and 0 bases at J, leaving 3 bases unmatched. The germline gives CDR1 SEHNR, CDR2 FQNEAQ (reference sequence). CDR3 length: 13 residues.

V is TRBV18 and J is TRBJ1-3, with 7 bases that match TRBD1. Trimming removed 6 bases from V and 0 bases from J; junction bases left unmatched: 5. Germline-derived CDR1 and CDR2 are KGHSH and LQKENI. This CDR3 has 15 amino acids. The CDR3 DNA reads as TGTGCCAGCTCGCAGGGGGGCGCCTCTGGAAACACCATATATTTT. Translation: CASSQGGASGNTIYF.

The chain combines TRBV19 with TRBJ2-7; tentative D call: TRBD1 (6 bases). Germline CDR1 reads LNHDA; CDR2 reads SQIVND (reference sequence). This CDR3 region has 14 residues. V shed 4 bases and J shed 2 bases, with 12 bases lying between them. CDR3: CASSTPGATYEQYF. In nucleotides, the CDR3 is TGTGCCAGTAGTACTCCAGGGGCTACCTACGAGCAGTACTTC.

The CDR3 here is CAWSASGTEQFF. Written as DNA, the CDR3 is TGTGCCTGGAGCGCTAGCGGGACAGAACAGTTCTTC. The genes are TRBV30 and TRBJ2-1; TRBD2 matches 9 bases. Losses at the gene ends were 3 bases for V and 13 bases for J; bases not matched to a gene: 7. The CDR3 spans 12 residues. Germline CDR1 and CDR2: GTSNPN and SVGIG (reference sequence).

The V and J genes are TRBV6-4 and TRBJ2-1; 11 nucleotides agree with TRBD2. Germline V gene lookup returns CDR1 MRHNA and CDR2 SNTAGT. CDR3 length: 15 residues. The V gene end was trimmed by 2 bases and the J gene end by 9 bases; junction bases not matched to a gene: 6. The CDR3 is CASSDGSGGAGEQFF. CDR3 DNA: TGTGCCAGCAGTGACGGTAGCGGGGGGGCAGGTGAGCAGTTCTTC.

The rearrangement uses TRBV7-8 and TRBJ1-4, with a tentative D call TRBD1 (5 bases). Per germline, CDR1 SGHVS and CDR2 FQNEAQ. V gave up 2 bases and J gave up 5 bases, with 12 bases separating them. The CDR3 extends over 15 amino acids. CDR3 sequence reads: CASSLSGQPNEKLFF. In DNA, the CDR3 is TGTGCCAGCAGCTTATCAGGGCAGCCAAATGAAAAACTGTTTTTT.

This chain connects TRBV5-4 to TRBJ2-1; 7 bases map to TRBD1. This CDR3 has 15 amino acids. Germline assignment: CDR1 SGHNT and CDR2 YYREEE (reference sequence). Losses at the gene ends were 7 bases for V and 4 bases for J; bases not matched to a gene: 11. In nucleotides, the CDR3 is TGTGCCAGCTCCTTCAAGGACAGGCCATACAATGAGCAGTTCTTC. It is translated as CASSFKDRPYNEQFF.

The rearrangement joins TRBV6-2 or TRBV6-3 to TRBJ2-1, with TRBD2 as a possible D gene (6 bases). Trimming took 6 bases from V and 4 from J, leaving 13 bases between them. Germline values: CDR1 MNHEY, CDR2 SVGEGT. This CDR3 is 14 amino acids long. The CDR3 region is CASSKDGGYNEQFF. Written as DNA, the CDR3 is TGTGCCAGCAGCAAGGACGGGGGTTACAATGAGCAGTTCTTC.

As DNA, the CDR3 is TGTGCCAGTAGTATCTCAGGGGAACAAGAGACCCAGTACTTC. This encodes CASSISGEQETQYF. The genes are TRBV19 and TRBJ2-5; possibly TRBD1 for D (6 bases). Trimming cost V 3 bases and J 2 bases, with 10 bases left between them. In germline, CDR1 is LNHDA, CDR2 SQIVND (reference sequence). The CDR3 has 14 residues.

J is TRBJ2-1 and V is TRBV14; TRBD2 agrees at 10 bases. The trim removed 0 bases at V and 5 bases at J, leaving 10 bases unmatched. This CDR3 contains 18 residues. CDR1 is SGHDN, CDR2 FVKESK, per germline. The CDR3 coding sequence is TGTGCCAGCAGCCAAGATCATATGTGGCTAGCGGGGGACAATGAGCAGTTCTTC. Its protein product is CASSQDHMWLAGDNEQFF.

This chain's CDR3 is CASSLAASTYNEQFF. CDR3 coding DNA: TGCGCCAGCAGCTTGGCGGCTAGTACCTACAATGAGCAGTTCTTC. V and J are TRBV5-1 and TRBJ2-1, with D uncertain. This CDR3 is 15 amino acids long. The V and J ends lost 0 bases and 2 bases respectively, with 9 bases between them. In germline, CDR1 is SGHRS, CDR2 YFSETQ.